These T cell receptor beta chains were read from a single sample in a study of cytomegalovirus exposure and HLA in healthy donors. Using immunoSEQ multiplex PCR, the repertoire was profiled, and TCRdb retains in-frame clones only, with some absent. The repertoire holds some 130,000 clones, with roughly 80% as singletons. Material for sequencing was PBMCs. These receptor sequences come from a man aged 40-49 years in good health and CMV-seronegative. The CDR3 runs from the conserved cysteine through the conserved F or W. A D gene is named only where the DNA matches it firmly. Where a row states a size, it is once, few, many or the class of an expanded clone; other rows omit it.

D gene	clone size	V gene	J gene	CDR3 length	CDR3 protein	CDR3 DNA
TRBD2	few	TRBV5-4	TRBJ2-1	17	CASSLRPGLATYNEQFF	TGTGCCAGCAGCCTTCGACCGGGACTAGCTACCTACAATGAGCAGTTCTTC
-	-	TRBV5-6	TRBJ1-1	15	CASSPGTGHNTEAFF	TGTGCCAGCAGCCCCGGCACAGGACATAACACTGAAGCTTTCTTT
TRBD1	-	TRBV6-6	TRBJ1-1	15	CASSYEGTGVTEAFF	TGTGCCAGCAGTTACGAGGGGACAGGGGTAACTGAAGCTTTCTTT
TRBD2	once	TRBV18	TRBJ2-1	15	CASSPTSGAYNEQFF	TGTGCCAGCTCACCGACTAGCGGGGCCTACAATGAGCAGTTCTTC
TRBD1	-	TRBV19	TRBJ1-2	14	CASRTTGRDYGYTF	TGTGCCAGTAGGACGACAGGGAGAGACTATGGCTACACCTTC
TRBD2	-	TRBV28	TRBJ2-3	15	CASSYSGISTDTQYF	TGTGCCAGCAGTTATAGCGGGATAAGCACAGATACGCAGTATTTT
TRBD1	-	TRBV6-1	TRBJ1-5	13	CASSGDYWTGGRF	TGTGCCAGCAGTGGGGACTACTGGACAGGGGGACGTTTT
-	once	TRBV5-1	TRBJ2-5	14	CASSFGGQQETQYF	TGCGCCAGCAGCTTCGGCGGACAGCAAGAGACCCAGTACTTC
TRBD1	-	TRBV5-1	TRBJ1-4	15	CASSLGDRDHEKLFF	TGCGCCAGCAGCTTAGGTGACAGGGATCATGAAAAACTGTTTTTT
-	-	TRBV5-4	TRBJ2-2	13	CASSTRGAGELFF	TGTGCCAGCAGCACCAGGGGGGCCGGGGAGCTGTTTTTT
-	-	TRBV15	TRBJ2-7	17	CATSRTLGGRGDYEQYF	TGTGCCACCAGCAGAACCCTCGGGGGGCGGGGCGACTACGAGCAGTACTTC
-	few	TRBV5-6	TRBJ2-6	13	CASSLDRANVLTF	TGTGCCAGCAGTTTGGACAGGGCCAACGTCCTGACTTTC
-	-	TRBV2	TRBJ2-7	14	CASSEGTAAYEQYF	TGTGCCAGCAGTGAAGGGACAGCGGCCTACGAGCAGTACTTC
-	-	TRBV6-1	TRBJ1-5	16	CASSEVGRVRNQPQHF	TGTGCCAGCAGTGAAGTCGGCAGGGTTCGGAATCAGCCCCAGCATTTT
-	-	TRBV30	TRBJ1-4	12	CAWAGTDEKLFF	TGTGCCTGGGCGGGGACCGATGAAAAACTGTTTTTT
TRBD1	-	TRBV10-3	TRBJ1-5	13	CAIDDRGDQPQHF	TGTGCCATCGACGACAGGGGGGATCAGCCCCAGCATTTT
-	-	TRBV30	TRBJ1-1	14	CAWRTKGVGTEAFF	TGTGCCTGGAGGACCAAAGGGGTAGGCACTGAAGCTTTCTTT
-	-	TRBV28	TRBJ2-3	15	CASSLASSGADTQYF	TGTGCCAGCAGTTTAGCCAGTTCAGGCGCAGATACGCAGTATTTT
-	-	TRBV7-8	TRBJ2-5	13	CASSPGHQETQYF	TGTGCCAGCAGCCCCGGTCACCAAGAGACCCAGTACTTC
-	once	TRBV5-5	TRBJ2-5	12	CASRYPRETQYF	TGTGCCAGCAGATACCCTAGGGAGACCCAGTACTTC
-	-	TRBV19	TRBJ1-5	13	CASTGLAGQPQHF	TGTGCCAGTACAGGGTTGGCAGGGCAGCCCCAGCATTTT
TRBD2	-	TRBV18	TRBJ2-7	15	CASSPASGGAYEQYF	TGTGCCAGCTCACCAGCTAGCGGGGGGGCCTACGAGCAGTACTTC
TRBD1	-	TRBV19	TRBJ2-7	15	CASSTRDRVSYEQYF	TGTGCCAGTAGTACCCGGGACAGGGTTTCCTACGAGCAGTACTTC
TRBD2	-	TRBV5-1	TRBJ2-3	15	CASSLEGSGSTAQYF	TGCGCCAGCAGCTTGGAAGGTAGCGGGAGTACGGCGCAGTATTTT
-	-	TRBV5-1	TRBJ2-7	16	CASSLNLGARMGEQYF	TGCGCCAGCAGCTTGAATTTGGGGGCTAGAATGGGGGAGCAGTACTTC
-	-	TRBV7-6	TRBJ2-3	15	CASSTTRQSGVAQYF	TGTGCCAGCAGCACTACCCGACAGTCCGGAGTCGCGCAGTATTTT
-	-	TRBV7-7	TRBJ2-5	13	CASSLDSLETQYF	TGTGCCAGCAGCTTAGACAGTCTAGAGACCCAGTACTTC
TRBD2	-	TRBV29-1	TRBJ2-1	13	CSAGTSGSNEQFF	TGCAGCGCCGGGACTAGCGGGAGTAATGAGCAGTTCTTC
TRBD2	-	TRBV15	TRBJ2-2	15	CATSRAGVGTGELFF	TGTGCCACCAGCAGGGCGGGAGTGGGGACCGGGGAGCTGTTTTTT
-	-	TRBV19	TRBJ2-7	15	CASGGVGTGPYEQYF	TGTGCCAGTGGGGGAGTCGGGACTGGCCCCTACGAGCAGTACTTC
-	once	TRBV5-4	TRBJ2-5	14	CASSLGLSGETQYF	TGTGCCAGCAGCTTGGGACTCTCCGGAGAGACCCAGTACTTC
TRBD1	few	TRBV5-1	TRBJ1-2	13	CASSDRDRGLYTF	TGCGCCAGCAGCGACCGGGACAGGGGCCTCTACACCTTC
TRBD1	-	TRBV7-3	TRBJ1-2	13	CASSADRGYGYTF	TGTGCCAGCAGCGCTGACAGGGGTTATGGCTACACCTTC
-	few	TRBV10-3	TRBJ1-5	13	CATQQGPNQPQHF	TGTGCCACCCAACAGGGCCCAAATCAGCCCCAGCATTTT
-	-	TRBV7-2	TRBJ2-3	16	CASGRGRGDSTDTQYF	TGTGCCAGCGGTAGGGGGCGGGGAGACAGCACAGATACGCAGTATTTT
TRBD1	-	TRBV5-1	TRBJ2-5	14	CASSLEDREETQYF	TGCGCCAGCAGCTTGGAGGACAGGGAAGAGACCCAGTACTTC
-	-	TRBV28	TRBJ2-2	16	CASSLGSGVATGELFF	TGTGCCAGCAGTTTAGGGTCGGGAGTGGCCACCGGGGAGCTGTTTTTT
TRBD1	-	TRBV5-1	TRBJ2-7	14	CASSDGTAPYEQYF	TGCGCCAGCAGCGACGGGACAGCCCCCTACGAGCAGTACTTC
TRBD1	-	TRBV25-1	TRBJ2-6	18	CASSDGTATVTGANVLTF	TGTGCCAGCAGTGATGGGACAGCGACGGTAACTGGGGCCAACGTCCTGACTTTC
-	-	TRBV27	TRBJ2-1	14	CASSSPRTESVQFF	TGTGCCAGCAGTTCCCCCCGGACAGAAAGTGTGCAGTTCTTC
-	-	TRBV2	TRBJ2-3	16	CASSEAQGPRTDTQYF	TGTGCCAGCAGTGAAGCTCAGGGGCCCCGCACAGATACGCAGTATTTT
-	-	TRBV5-1	TRBJ2-5	14	CASSPEWGEDIQYF	TGCGCCAGCAGCCCCGAATGGGGGGAGGATATCCAGTACTTC
-	-	TRBV5-1	TRBJ2-5	14	CASSLGPVQETQYF	TGCGCCAGCAGCTTGGGTCCAGTCCAAGAGACCCAGTACTTC